These 30 T cell receptor beta chains were all obtained from the same sample, sequenced in a study of T cells in Graves' hyperthyroidism and ophthalmopathy. The TCR beta CDR3 regions underwent amplification using RNA transcripts as the source. The HTBI primer set drove a first-round RT-PCR of the TCR CDR3. TCRdb passed the multiplex PCR reads through MiXCR, listing each CDR3 protein once. This repertoire shows 600,000 to 650,000 distinct CDR3 sequences, around 20% found once; its top ten account for about 35%. The material sequenced was blood. These receptor sequences come from a man aged 25-40 years with Graves' ophthalmopathy.

The chain is built from TRBV4-1 and TRBJ1-1; D gene unclear. V was clipped by 0 bases and J by 2 bases, with 10 bases between them. Germline CDR1 MGHRA, CDR2 YSYEKL. The CDR3 is made up of 15 amino acids. Here the CDR3 reads CASSQDILFNTEAFF. For the CDR3, the DNA is TGCGCCAGCAGCCAAGATATCCTTTTTAACACTGAAGCTTTCTTT.

In this sample, this clonotype turned up many times. The chain has TRBV12-3 or TRBV12-4 and TRBJ2-3; D unclear. CDR3 size: 13 residues. With 7 bases removed from V and 0 bases from J, the gap between germline ends came to 8 bases. CDR3 region: CASTRPSTDTQYF. The CDR3 DNA reads TGTGCCAGCACCCGTCCTAGCACAGATACGCAGTATTTT.

Ten or more counts support this clonotype. The chain combines TRBV3-1 with TRBJ2-5; the match to TRBD2 covers 7 bases. Losses at the gene ends were 6 bases for V and 4 bases for J; bases not matched to a gene: 8. CDR1 is LGHDT and CDR2 is YNNKEL in the germline V gene (reference sequence). The CDR3 covers 14 residues. This chain's CDR3 is CASRVGGSGETQYF. The CDR3 coding sequence is TGTGCCAGCAGAGTGGGCGGGAGTGGAGAGACCCAGTACTTC.

The chain carries TRBV19 and TRBJ1-3; D is unresolved. V lost 7 bases to trimming and J lost 4 bases, with 11 bases between them. Germline loops: CDR1 LNHDA, CDR2 SQIVND (reference sequence). This CDR3 region has 13 residues. Here the CDR3 reads CASNARRGNTIYF. For the CDR3, the DNA is TGTGCCAGTAATGCGCGGAGAGGAAACACCATATATTTT.

The chain has TRBV28 and TRBJ2-6; possible D gene TRBD2, 5 bases. The V gene's germline CDR1 is MDHEN and CDR2 SYDVKM. The CDR3 is made up of 16 amino acids. Trimming took off 7 bases at V and 4 bases at J, with 17 bases between the two ends. The CDR3 DNA is TGTGCCAGCATTCGGGGTAATATAGGAGGGGCCAACGTCCTGACTTTC. It encodes CASIRGNIGGANVLTF.

V and J are TRBV27 and TRBJ2-1; 8 nucleotides match TRBD2. The CDR3 has 14 amino acids. Germline assignment: CDR1 MNHEY and CDR2 SMNVEV (reference sequence). The ends lost 3 bases at V and 4 bases at J; junction bases unmatched: 2. The DNA for the CDR3 is TGTGCCAGCAGTTTCCAGCGGGGGTACAATGAGCAGTTCTTC. This encodes CASSFQRGYNEQFF.

This clonotype has a handful of counts. The V call is TRBV27, the J call TRBJ2-7; the match to TRBD1 covers 8 bases. Germline CDR1 reads MNHEY; CDR2 reads SMNVEV (reference sequence). V dropped 4 bases and J dropped 3; count of bases not matched to a gene: 11. The CDR3 has 16 amino acids. The CDR3, as DNA: TGTGCCAGCAGTTCACCTCTCCGGGACAGGATCTACGAGCAGTACTTC. Translation: CASSSPLRDRIYEQYF.

This clonotype was counted only a few times. The rearrangement joins TRBV12-3 or TRBV12-4 to TRBJ2-7; maybe TRBD2 (6 bases). V lost 7 bases and J lost 4, with 17 bases in between. The CDR3 loop spans 14 amino acids. The CDR3 coding sequence is TGTGCCAGCAAAGAGAATGGGGGGTGGTACGAGCAGTACTTC. The encoded protein is CASKENGGWYEQYF.

At least ten counts were recorded for this clonotype. The chain carries TRBV20-1 and TRBJ1-1; D remains ambiguous. The CDR3 sequence is 14 residues long. The germline V gene has CDR1 DFQATT and CDR2 SNEGSKA (reference sequence). V shed 0 bases and J shed 1 base, with 9 bases lying between them. The CDR3 loop reads CSARDHTSNTEAFF. DNA for the CDR3: TGCAGTGCTAGAGATCACACTTCGAACACTGAAGCTTTCTTT.

This clonotype was recorded at least ten times. The gene calls are TRBV28 and TRBJ2-4; 7 bases are shared with TRBD1. The CDR3 length is 15 residues. Germline values: CDR1 MDHEN, CDR2 SYDVKM. Trimming at V came to 7 bases and at J to 2 bases, leaving 8 bases not matched to a gene. As DNA, the CDR3 is TGTGCCAGCACCTACAGGGGTCCGCCCAAAAACATTCAGTACTTC. Encoded protein: CASTYRGPPKNIQYF.

The chain combines TRBV20-1 with TRBJ2-1; tentative D call: TRBD1 (5 bases). V was cut by 6 bases and J by 1 base, with 10 bases left in between. CDR1 is DFQATT and CDR2 is SNEGSKA in the germline V gene (reference sequence). This CDR3 contains 13 residues. The CDR3 nucleotides read TGCAGTGCCCAGGGTATTTCCTACAATGAGCAGTTCTTC. Protein sequence: CSAQGISYNEQFF.

This clonotype was seen at least ten times. The gene calls are TRBV9 and TRBJ2-5, with TRBD2 identical over 10 bases. Germline V CDR1 and CDR2: SGDLS, YYNGEE. J lost 4 bases, V lost 7 bases, and 10 bases had no gene match. This CDR3 comprises 15 residues. As DNA, the CDR3 is TGTGCCAGCTCCACGGGGAGCGGGAGGGGAGAGACCCAGTACTTC. Translation: CASSTGSGRGETQYF. The full variable domain, its missing parts supplied by reference TRBV9 and TRBJ2-5, is DSGVTQTPKHLITATGQRVTLRCSPRSGDLSVYWYQQSLDQGLQFLIQYYNGEERAKGNILERFSAQQFPDLHSELNLSSLELGDSALYFCASSTGSGRGETQYFGPGTRLLVL.

This clonotype was detected a few times. The J gene is TRBJ2-1, the V gene TRBV9; D call uncertain. V dropped 0 bases and J dropped 5 bases, with 12 bases sitting between them. This CDR3 contains 15 residues. In germline, CDR1 is SGDLS, CDR2 YYNGEE. The CDR3 nucleotides read TGTGCCAGCAGCGTAGAGGTCGGGTACGACAATGAGCAGTTCTTC. Residues: CASSVEVGYDNEQFF.

The rearrangement joins TRBV11-2 to TRBJ1-3; 7 bases line up with TRBD1. The CDR3 covers 17 residues. The V gene's germline CDR1 is SGHAT and CDR2 FQNNGV. V was pared by 4 bases and J by 0 bases, with 9 bases of the junction left unmatched. DNA for the CDR3: TGTGCCAGCAGCTCCCGGGACAGTGTCTCCTCTGGAAACACCATATATTTT. Encoded protein: CASSSRDSVSSGNTIYF.

The chain is built from TRBV6-1 and TRBJ1-6; D possibly corresponds to TRBD1 (6 bases). In germline, CDR1 is MNHNS, CDR2 SASEGT. The CDR3 has 14 residues. Deletions cut 5 bases from V and 7 bases from J, with 12 bases between. CDR3 amino acids: CASSQRQENSPLHF. The CDR3, as DNA: TGTGCCAGCAGTCAAAGACAGGAAAATTCACCCCTCCACTTT.

The rearrangement links TRBV18 to TRBJ2-7; D is possibly TRBD1 (6 bases). CDR1 and CDR2 (germline): KGHSH, LQKENI. This CDR3 contains 16 residues. Trimming shortened V by 6 bases and J by 1 base, and 19 bases separated the two germline ends. The CDR3 nucleotides read TGTGCCAGCTCTGTAAGGCAGGGGCGAGGTTCCTACGAGCAGTACTTC. Protein: CASSVRQGRGSYEQYF.

In its sample, this clonotype was seen a few times. V and J are TRBV10-3 and TRBJ2-5, with 14 bases fitting TRBD2. Germline V lookup: CDR1 ENHRY, CDR2 SYGVKD. After removal of 0 bases from V and 2 bases from J, the junction contained 5 bases not matched to a gene. The CDR3 has 18 residues. DNA for the CDR3: TGTGCCATCAGTGAGTCTGGGACTAGCGGGGGTCCACAAGAGACCCAGTACTTC. This codes for CAISESGTSGGPQETQYF.

This clonotype was observed a handful of times. The chain's CDR3 is CASSLRFGTSNEQFF. Here the CDR3 DNA reads TGTGCCAGCAGTTTACGTTTCGGGACTAGCAATGAGCAGTTCTTC. This chain joins TRBV28 and TRBJ2-1; TRBD2 agrees at 8 bases. This CDR3 has 15 residues. Per the germline V gene, CDR1 is MDHEN and CDR2 is SYDVKM. The V segment lost 2 bases and the J segment 6 bases; nucleotides outside the gene matches: 6.

CDR3 residues: CASSLMIWGQNIYEQYF. The DNA of the CDR3 is TGTGCCAGCAGCTTAATGATTTGGGGACAGAATATTTACGAGCAGTACTTC. This chain links TRBV7-7 with TRBJ2-7, with 7 bases matching TRBD1. J gave up 4 bases and V 2 bases, and 14 bases lay outside the gene matches. The CDR3 is 17 residues long. Germline lookup yields CDR1 SSHAT and CDR2 FNYEAQ (reference sequence).

This clonotype occurred a few times. The chain recombines TRBV24-1 with TRBJ2-3, with D perhaps matching TRBD2 (5 bases). V was cut by 4 bases and J by 3 bases, with 13 bases left in between. This CDR3 is built from 15 residues. From germline, CDR1 is KGHDR and CDR2 SFDVKD. The CDR3 nucleotides read TGTGCCACCAGTGAGGCTACGGGGATGACAGATACGCAGTATTTT. This gives the protein CATSEATGMTDTQYF.

With regard to this clonotype: This may be a read error, as it is one base from a much larger clone. The chain links TRBV5-5 to TRBJ2-1; maybe TRBD2 (6 bases). Deletions cut 0 bases from V and 10 bases from J, with 20 bases between. Germline CDR1 and CDR2: SGHKS and YYEKEE (reference sequence). CDR3 length equals 16 residues. CDR3 in amino acids: CASSLAGGAALEEQFF. Written as DNA, the CDR3 is TGTGCCAGCAGCTTGGCCGGCGGGGCCGCTTTAGAGGAGCAGTTCTTC.

This clonotype was seen a handful of times. The chain has TRBV6-1 and TRBJ2-1; 11 bases match TRBD2. This CDR3 contains 16 residues. The germline V gene has CDR1 MNHNS and CDR2 SASEGT. Losses at the gene ends were 6 bases for V and 2 bases for J; bases not matched to a gene: 6. The CDR3 bases are TGTGCCAGCAGGCTGGGACTAGCGGCCCCCTACAATGAGCAGTTCTTC. Translated: CASRLGLAAPYNEQFF.

This clonotype occurred many times. The rearrangement links TRBV5-1 to TRBJ2-1; 10 bases are shared with TRBD2. The germline gives CDR1 SGHRS, CDR2 YFSETQ. The CDR3 has 15 residues. The V and J ends lost 4 bases and 9 bases, in that order; junction bases with no gene match: 10. For the CDR3, the DNA is TGCGCCAGCAGCGTGACTAGCGGGCCAGAAGGTGAGCAGTTCTTC. This translates into CASSVTSGPEGEQFF.

At least ten counts were recorded for this clonotype. The chain recombines TRBV28 with TRBJ1-5; D possibly corresponds to TRBD1 (5 bases). Looked up from germline, CDR1 is MDHEN and CDR2 is SYDVKM. The CDR3 has 17 residues. Trimming shortened V by 5 bases and J by 2 bases, and 19 bases separated the two germline ends. In nucleotides, the CDR3 is TGTGCCAGCAGTCCCCGGGACCGATATTTGCGCAATCAGCCCCAGCATTTT. Translated: CASSPRDRYLRNQPQHF.

The V gene is TRBV19, the J gene TRBJ2-1; 9 bases map to TRBD2. Germline assignment: CDR1 LNHDA and CDR2 SQIVND (reference sequence). This CDR3 region has 15 residues. Germline trimming cut 8 bases from V and 10 bases from J; bases unmatched to any gene: 15. CDR3 protein: CASVAGREGRYEQFF. The CDR3, as DNA: TGTGCCAGTGTAGCCGGGCGGGAGGGCCGTTACGAGCAGTTCTTC.

The chain uses TRBV6-5 and TRBJ2-2; D call uncertain. V was pared by 2 bases and J by 5 bases, with 3 bases between. This CDR3 is built from 12 residues. CDR1 and CDR2 from the germline V gene are MNHEY and SVGAGI. CDR3 DNA sequence: TGTGCCAGCAGTTACGAGACCGGGGAGCTGTTTTTT. Translated, it gives CASSYETGELFF.

This clonotype appeared many times. The chain combines TRBV28 with TRBJ2-7; maybe TRBD2 (6 bases). There are 13 residues in the CDR3. Germline lookup yields CDR1 MDHEN and CDR2 SYDVKM. With 3 bases removed from V and 6 bases from J, the gap between germline ends came to 12 bases. Here the CDR3 reads CASSFFSGSEQYF. The CDR3 bases are TGTGCCAGCAGTTTCTTTTCCGGGAGCGAGCAGTACTTC.

V and J are TRBV20-1 and TRBJ2-3; no clear D. The CDR3 consists of 14 residues. V was shortened by 4 bases and J by 2 bases, with 13 bases between the two germline ends. Germline CDR1 reads DFQATT; CDR2 reads SNEGSKA (reference sequence). CDR3 region: CSAKARTSTDTQYF. CDR3 bases: TGCAGTGCTAAGGCGCGCACCTCCACAGATACGCAGTATTTT.

This clonotype occurred a few times. This chain connects TRBV15 to TRBJ2-1; TRBD2 matches at 9 bases. Germline V lookup: CDR1 LNHNV, CDR2 YYDKDF (reference sequence). The CDR3 has 18 amino acids. The junction had 8 bases not matched to a gene; V was cut back by 1 base and J by 1 base. The CDR3 loop is CATSRGTRGRASYNEQFF. In nucleotides, the CDR3 is TGTGCCACCAGCAGAGGTACGCGCGGGAGGGCGTCCTACAATGAGCAGTTCTTC.

This clonotype was observed a handful of times. V and J are TRBV28 and TRBJ1-5; TRBD1 aligns across 9 bases. Germline CDR1 reads MDHEN; CDR2 reads SYDVKM. This CDR3 is built from 17 residues. After removal of 10 bases from V and 1 base from J, the junction contained 14 bases not matched to a gene. CDR3 DNA: TGTGCCACCTTATCTGAGACAGGGACAGGGAGCAATCAGCCCCAGCATTTT. Its translation is CATLSETGTGSNQPQHF.